Below, one TCR beta chain is given with its context. This entry belongs to a study of blood T cell repertoires in COVID-19. Turning to the study itself: The analysed material was cDNA or gDNA that came from T cells, B-cell-depleted T cells, or PBMCs.

Germline CDR1 reads LNHDA; CDR2 reads SQIVND (reference sequence). V was clipped by 5 bases and J by 0 bases, with 15 bases between them. This CDR3 comprises 16 residues. The authors' processing: By means of reference gene primer amplification, nucleated cell counts were estimated. Sequencing was performed with immunoSEQ multiplex PCR; in TCRdb, only in-frame clones are kept and a portion is missing. V, J and clone size are taken as reported in that table, and D and trimming were inferred from the DNA itself. The sample gives 150,000 to 200,000 clones, around nine tenths of which show up once; 15% to 20% is in the top ten.

This sequence originates from a man aged 60-69 years with active or convalescent COVID-19. Material for sequencing was peripheral blood. The chain links TRBV19 to TRBJ2-3, with a tentative D call TRBD1 (6 bases). The CDR3 bases are TGTGCCAGTAGTGGTTGGGGGCCCCTAAGCACAGATACGCAGTATTTT. Protein: CASSGWGPLSTDTQYF. The full variable domain, rest sourced from reference TRBV19 and TRBJ2-3, is DGGITQSPKYLFRKEGQNVTLSCEQNLNHDAMYWYRQDPGQGLRLIYYSQIVNDFQKGDIAEGYSVSREKKESFPLTVTSAQKNPTAFYLCASSGWGPLSTDTQYFGPGTRLTVL.